Listed here is a single T cell receptor (beta chain). This entry comes from a study of control samples from healthy donors and cancer patients. The CDR3 is made up of 16 amino acids. Trimming took off 0 bases at V and 3 bases at J, with 12 bases between the two ends. Germline lookup yields CDR1 SGHRS and CDR2 YFSETQ. Data came from immunoSEQ multiplex PCR; TCRdb stores just in-frame clones and leaves some out. Of 70,000 to 80,000 clones in the sample, roughly 84% were seen once. This rearrangement joins TRBV5-1 to TRBJ1-4; no clear D. The sample taken for sequencing was blood. The clonotype was recovered from a woman between 45 and 60 years old in good health. The CDR3 sequence: CASSLGSGMANEKLFF. CDR3 DNA: TGCGCCAGCAGCTTGGGGTCGGGGATGGCTAATGAAAAACTGTTTTTT.